These 14 T cell receptor beta chains were all obtained from the same sample, sequenced in a study of neoadjuvant nivolumab and ipilimumab in lung cancer (dated by TCRdb to about 2020). The time point label for this specimen denotes: at surgical resection after neoadjuvant nivolumab +/- ipilimumab. Receptor amplification or capture employed the immunoSEQ multiplex PCR assay. In TCRdb, the immuneACCESS table is reduced to in-frame sequences with V and J assigned. These tables do not hold every clone; where another copy was compared, an unresolved V gene accounts for under half, and the others remain unexplained. The sample yields 8,500 to 10,000 clones; 60% to 80% were counted once. The ten largest clones represent approximately 7.5% of the sample. The source material was tumor tissue, sampled after neoadjuvant nivolumab, alone or with ipilimumab, at or shortly before surgery. These receptors were collected from an adult with non-small cell lung cancer. Some clones in this sample may be carry-over from other donors' samples.

The chain employs TRBV5-1 and TRBJ1-5; perhaps TRBD1 as D (5 bases). The CDR3 runs to 17 residues. V lost 2 bases, J lost 2 bases, and 17 bases lay in between. Germline CDR1 and CDR2: SGHRS and YFSETQ. This CDR3 reads CASSLGATQAGNQPQHF. The CDR3 region has the DNA TGCGCCAGCAGCTTAGGGGCGACTCAAGCGGGCAATCAGCCCCAGCATTTT.

This sequence joins TRBV5-4 and TRBJ1-2; D is undetermined. Germline CDR1 SGHNT, CDR2 YYREEE (reference sequence). V gave up 6 bases and J gave up 4 bases, with 16 bases separating them. This CDR3 region has 14 residues. CDR3 bases: TGTGCCAGCACCCGGACGGGTTTAGGCTATGGCTACACCTTC. It encodes CASTRTGLGYGYTF. Full variable domain (remainder filled in from reference TRBV5-4 and TRBJ1-2): ETGVTQSPTHLIKTRGQQVTLRCSSQSGHNTVSWYQQALGQGPQFIFQYYREEENGRGNFPPRFSGLQFPNYSSELNVNALELDDSALYLCASTRTGLGYGYTFGSGTRLTVV.

The chain joins TRBV14 to TRBJ1-2; possibly TRBD1 for D (6 bases). V was cut by 5 bases and J by 6 bases, with 13 bases left in between. The CDR3 runs 13 residues. CDR1 and CDR2 (germline): SGHDN, FVKESK. The CDR3 is CASSNRVRDGYTF. CDR3 coding DNA: TGTGCCAGCAGCAACAGGGTCCGAGATGGCTACACCTTC.

This clone appeared a few times. This chain links TRBV10-3 with TRBJ2-1; D is possibly TRBD1 or TRBD2 (5 bases each). This CDR3 is 13 amino acids long. CDR1 and CDR2 (germline): ENHRY, SYGVKD. Trimming shortened V by 6 bases and J by 7 bases, and 13 bases separated the two germline ends. The CDR3 loop is CAIRGTPQNEQFF. The DNA of the CDR3 is TGTGCCATCAGGGGGACCCCCCAGAATGAGCAGTTCTTC.

V is TRBV5-1 and J is TRBJ2-1; D call uncertain. Trimming stripped 2 bases from V and 0 bases from J, with 6 bases between. The CDR3 is 14 amino acids. The germline gives CDR1 SGHRS, CDR2 YFSETQ. The CDR3 protein is CASSFSSSYNEQFF. The CDR3 bases are TGCGCCAGCAGCTTCTCCAGCTCCTACAATGAGCAGTTCTTC.

The chain's CDR3 is CASSLEPGANSPLHF. The CDR3 bases are TGTGCCAGCAGCTTAGAACCGGGGGCTAATTCACCCCTCCACTTT. The chain carries TRBV7-9 and TRBJ1-6, with D maybe TRBD1 (6 bases). CDR3 length equals 15 residues. The germline V and J ends were trimmed by 1 base and 6 bases, with 10 bases remaining between them. From germline, CDR1 is SEHNR and CDR2 FQNEAQ (reference sequence).

In DNA form, the CDR3 reads TGCGCCAGCAGCCAAGTTCCCGATGGCCTTGTTAGGACTGAAGCTTTCTTT. It yields the protein CASSQVPDGLVRTEAFF. This chain connects TRBV4-1 to TRBJ1-1; D is uncertain. Deletions cut 1 base from V and 5 bases from J, with 20 bases between. Looked up from germline, CDR1 is MGHRA and CDR2 is YSYEKL. The CDR3 has 17 amino acids.

In this sample, this clone turned up a few times. The rearrangement uses TRBV5-1 and TRBJ1-2; TRBD1 matches 8 bases. The ends lost 4 bases at V and 4 bases at J; junction bases unmatched: 6. The CDR3 loop spans 14 amino acids. The germline V gene encodes CDR1 SGHRS and CDR2 YFSETQ. The CDR3 sequence is CASSRGQETYGYTF. The CDR3 nucleotides are TGCGCCAGCAGCCGGGGACAGGAGACCTATGGCTACACCTTC.

The V gene is TRBV2, the J gene TRBJ2-1, with 15 bases aligning to TRBD2. CDR1 SNHLY and CDR2 FYNNEI come from the germline V gene. The V and J ends lost 6 bases and 8 bases, in that order; junction bases with no gene match: 5. The CDR3 spans 15 residues. The CDR3 bases are TGTGCCAGCAGGGGACTAGCGGGAGGAGGCGATGAGCAGTTCTTC. This encodes CASRGLAGGGDEQFF. Combining the CDR3 with reference TRBV2 and TRBJ2-1 gives the whole variable domain EPEVTQTPSHQVTQMGQEVILRCVPISNHLYFYWYRQILGQKVEFLVSFYNNEISEKSEIFDDQFSVERPDGSNFTLKIRSTKLEDSAMYFCASRGLAGGGDEQFFGPGTRLTVL.

J is TRBJ2-1 and V is TRBV2; the match to TRBD2 covers 13 bases. The CDR3 totals 16 residues. Germline CDR1 and CDR2: SNHLY and FYNNEI. After removal of 5 bases from V and 8 bases from J, the junction contained 9 bases not matched to a gene. CDR3 protein: CASSQTGLAGNDEQFF. CDR3 DNA: TGTGCCAGCAGTCAAACGGGACTAGCGGGAAATGATGAGCAGTTCTTC. The whole variable domain, remainder taken from reference TRBV2 and TRBJ2-1, is EPEVTQTPSHQVTQMGQEVILRCVPISNHLYFYWYRQILGQKVEFLVSFYNNEISEKSEIFDDQFSVERPDGSNFTLKIRSTKLEDSAMYFCASSQTGLAGNDEQFFGPGTRLTVL.

This chain joins TRBV5-1 and TRBJ2-5, with TRBD2 matching 8 bases. This CDR3 has 15 residues. Losses at the gene ends were 4 bases for V and 2 bases for J; bases not matched to a gene: 7. Germline V gene data show CDR1 as SGHRS and CDR2 as YFSETQ. The CDR3 DNA reads as TGCGCCAGCAGCGCGTCCGGGACTAGGCAAGAGACCCAGTACTTC. This translates into CASSASGTRQETQYF. Based on the CDR3 plus reference TRBV5-1 and TRBJ2-5, the full variable domain is KAGVTQTPRYLIKTRGQQVTLSCSPISGHRSVSWYQQTPGQGLQFLFEYFSETQRNKGNFPGRFSGRQFSNSRSEMNVSTLELGDSALYLCASSASGTRQETQYFGPGTRLLVL.

This clone was picked up a small number of times. The chain combines TRBV6-5 with TRBJ2-7; 9 bases map to TRBD1. CDR3 length equals 13 residues. Germline V gene lookup returns CDR1 MNHEY and CDR2 SVGAGI. V dropped 6 bases and J dropped 7; count of bases not matched to a gene: 7. As DNA, the CDR3 is TGTGCCAGCAGATCCCCAGGACAGGGGGAGCAGTACTTC. Translated: CASRSPGQGEQYF.

V and J are TRBV5-6 and TRBJ1-2, with TRBD1 matching 7 bases. V was clipped by 0 bases and J by 4 bases; unmatched bases: 6. CDR3 size: 15 residues. CDR1 SGHDT and CDR2 YYEEEE come from the germline V gene. The CDR3 region is CASSLGLGQSYGYTF. The CDR3 DNA is TGTGCCAGCAGCTTGGGCTTGGGACAGAGCTATGGCTACACCTTC.

This clone was found once. The V gene is TRBV4-2, the J gene TRBJ2-1, with 8 bases that match TRBD2. In germline, CDR1 is LGHNA, CDR2 YNFKEQ. After removal of 10 bases from V and 8 bases from J, the junction contained 10 bases not matched to a gene. The CDR3 runs 13 residues. CDR3: CATHPAGGDEQFF. DNA of the CDR3: TGTGCCACCCATCCGGCCGGGGGGGATGAGCAGTTCTTC.